This T cell receptor (beta chain) was identified during a study of cytomegalovirus exposure and HLA in healthy donors. Study outcomes and limitations: A few V segments could not be told apart, such as TRBV6-2 and TRBV6-3, and were left out. Cytomegalovirus association was listed for 164 TCR beta chains. According to an earlier analysis, most TCR beta V segments yielded productive rearrangements about 90% or about 30% of the time.

In regard to this clone: Its target is not known.

The PCR had 60 Vbeta and 13 Jbeta primers. Some clones are missing from TCRdb's copy, which holds only in-frame ones; the method was immunoSEQ multiplex PCR. The repertoire holds some 200,000 clones, with around 89% as singletons. Germline-derived CDR1 and CDR2 are SGHVS and FNYEAQ. This CDR3 is 16 amino acids long. Trimming removed 3 bases at V and 2 bases at J, with 14 bases between. The specimen was PBMCs. This receptor was taken from a woman under 30 in good health and CMV-seronegative. The J gene is TRBJ1-3, the V gene TRBV7-6, with D possibly matching TRBD1 (5 bases). The CDR3 region has the DNA TGTGCCAGCAGCTTGAGATTGAGACAGCCTGGAAACACCATATATTTT. Amino acids: CASSLRLRQPGNTIYF.